The present entry profiles one TCR beta chain with its context. Its antigen is not known. Other DNA sequences within the sample encode an identical CDR3. Germline V gene lookup returns CDR1 SGHVS and CDR2 FQNEAQ. Trimming pared 6 bases from V and 9 bases from J, leaving 18 bases between. The CDR3 runs 13 residues. The data originate from a study of cytomegalovirus exposure and HLA in healthy donors. Study-wide results and caveats: Productive status was seen about 87% or about 30% of the time for most TCR beta V segments in an earlier analysis.

The study ran its PCR with 60 Vbeta and 13 Jbeta primers. Generated by immunoSEQ multiplex PCR, the TCRdb table keeps only in-frame clones and is missing some. The sample has about 100,000 clones, approximately 80% seen once; the top ten hold around 9.6%. This clonotype originated in a male donor in good health and CMV-seropositive. Material: PBMCs. V usage is TRBV7-8 and J usage is TRBJ2-7; TRBD1 is a possible D gene (6 bases). As DNA, the CDR3 is TGTGCCAGCAGTTCCACAGGGATTCCAGGGCAGTACTTC. The encoded protein is CASSSTGIPGQYF.